These 12 T cell receptor beta chains originate from one sample sequenced in a study of blood T cell repertoires in COVID-19. The data were produced by immunoSEQ multiplex PCR, yet TCRdb's version contains in-frame clones alone and is incomplete. The table includes about 120,000 clones, approximately 82% detected once. Sequences were obtained from peripheral blood. These receptors were taken from a man under 40 with acute or convalescent COVID-19.

The genes are TRBV7-5 and TRBJ2-7; TRBD2, the table's D call, lacks a check against the DNA. TRBV7-5 is labeled a pseudogene. The CDR3 has 16 residues. The CDR3 DNA follows: TGTGCCAGAAGCTTAGTAGCGGAGATCTTCAACTACGAGCAGTACGTC. This encodes CARSLVAEIFNYEQYV.

In the case of this clone: Additional DNA sequences in this sample encode the identical CDR3. This chain links TRBV6-2 or TRBV6-3 with TRBJ1-5, with D possibly matching TRBD1 (6 bases). CDR3 length equals 15 residues. Germline CDR1 reads MNHEY; CDR2 reads SVGEGT. V shed 0 bases and J shed 7 bases, with 13 bases lying between them. The chain's CDR3 is CASSYSGRGGQPQHF. The CDR3 region has the DNA TGTGCCAGCAGTTACTCCGGCAGGGGCGGCCAGCCCCAGCATTTT.

The rearrangement links TRBV5-1 to TRBJ2-1; D may be TRBD2 (7 bases). CDR3 length: 15 residues. The germline V gene encodes CDR1 SGHRS and CDR2 YFSETQ. V was shortened by 7 bases and J by 4 bases, with 18 bases between the two germline ends. CDR3 DNA sequence: TGCGCCAGCTCGCGAGGGGGAGGGACTTACAATGAGCAGTTCTTC. Protein: CASSRGGGTYNEQFF. The entire variable domain, with the rest obtained from reference TRBV5-1 and TRBJ2-1, is as follows: KAGVTQTPRYLIKTRGQQVTLSCSPISGHRSVSWYQQTPGQGLQFLFEYFSETQRNKGNFPGRFSGRQFSNSRSEMNVSTLELGDSALYLCASSRGGGTYNEQFFGPGTRLTVL.

The V call is TRBV19, the J call TRBJ2-3; TRBD2 is a possible D gene (6 bases). Trimming shortened V by 1 base and J by 2 bases, and 10 bases separated the two germline ends. There are 15 residues in the CDR3. CDR1 and CDR2 (germline): LNHDA, SQIVND (reference sequence). The CDR3 protein is CASSIAAGPTDTQYF. The CDR3 region has the DNA TGTGCCAGTAGTATAGCGGCGGGACCCACAGATACGCAGTATTTT.

This clone has only a few counts. V usage is TRBV5-4 and J usage is TRBJ2-7; 7 nucleotides line up with TRBD2. The V gene's germline CDR1 is SGHNT and CDR2 YYREEE (reference sequence). The J segment lost 1 base and the V segment lost 0 bases, leaving 1 base of the junction unmatched. The CDR3 length is 14 residues. The CDR3 bases are TGTGCCAGCAGCTTGGGCGGGAGTTCCTACGAGCAGTACGTC. This codes for CASSLGGSSYEQYV.

The chain carries TRBV6-1 and TRBJ1-5; D unclear. V was clipped by 0 bases and J by 5 bases, with 17 bases between them. Germline CDR1 and CDR2: MNHNS and SASEGT. CDR3 length: 17 amino acids. CDR3 coding DNA: TGTGCCAGCAGTGAAGCGGGTCCGTGGCGGGGTGATCAGCCCCAGCATTTT. Translated: CASSEAGPWRGDQPQHF.

The rearrangement joins TRBV11-3 to TRBJ2-3, with 7 bases identical to TRBD1. Trimming removed 1 base from V and 1 base from J; junction bases left unmatched: 2. This CDR3 region has 15 residues. CDR1 is SGHNT and CDR2 is YENEEA in the germline V gene. The CDR3 sequence: CASSLGGQRTDTQYF. The CDR3 DNA reads as TGTGCCAGCAGCTTAGGGGGACAGCGCACAGATACGCAGTATTTT.

This rearrangement joins TRBV3-1 (or the pseudogene TRBV3-2) to TRBJ2-2; 11 nucleotides align to TRBD2. CDR1 and CDR2 (germline): LGHDT, YNNKEL (reference sequence). The CDR3 runs to 16 residues. Trimming took 1 base from V and 4 from J; bases not matched to a gene: 2. In nucleotides, the CDR3 is TGTGCCAGCAGCCAAGTAGCGGGAGGGGGCACCGGGGAGCTGTTTTTT. The encoded protein is CASSQVAGGGTGELFF.

This clone was counted only a few times. The V and J genes are TRBV3-1 (or the pseudogene TRBV3-2) and TRBJ1-2; tentatively, D is TRBD1 (6 bases). The CDR3 loop spans 14 amino acids. Germline V gene sequence: CDR1 LGHDT, CDR2 YNNKEL (reference sequence). V dropped 2 bases and J dropped 4 bases, with 11 bases sitting between them. The CDR3 region is CASSQTTGSYGYTF. In DNA form, the CDR3 reads TGTGCCAGCAGCCAAACGACAGGATCCTATGGCTACACCTTC.

V gene TRBV25-1 combines with J gene TRBJ1-2, with 7 bases identical to TRBD1. V was pared by 2 bases and J by 10 bases, with 4 bases of the junction left unmatched. The CDR3 is 12 amino acids. Germline V lookup: CDR1 MGHDK, CDR2 SYGVNS. CDR3 sequence (DNA): TGTGCCAGCAGTGAAGAGGACAGGTTCTACACCTTC. Translation: CASSEEDRFYTF.

The chain uses TRBV15 and TRBJ1-4; D remains unclear. The V end lost 4 bases, the J end lost 6 bases, and 15 bases lay between the germline ends. The germline V gene encodes CDR1 LNHNV and CDR2 YYDKDF (reference sequence). The CDR3 has 15 amino acids. The CDR3, as DNA: TGTGCCACCAGCAATCTGGGAAGGGAGGATGAAAAACTGTTTTTT. It yields the protein CATSNLGREDEKLFF.

The chain carries TRBV15 and TRBJ2-3, with 7 bases identical to TRBD2. Losses at the gene ends were 7 bases for V and 0 bases for J; bases not matched to a gene: 13. CDR1 is LNHNV and CDR2 is YYDKDF in the germline V gene (reference sequence). This CDR3 contains 17 residues. CDR3 DNA sequence: TGTGCCACCACCTCGATCCCGGGACTAACTAGCACAGATACGCAGTATTTT. It codes for CATTSIPGLTSTDTQYF.